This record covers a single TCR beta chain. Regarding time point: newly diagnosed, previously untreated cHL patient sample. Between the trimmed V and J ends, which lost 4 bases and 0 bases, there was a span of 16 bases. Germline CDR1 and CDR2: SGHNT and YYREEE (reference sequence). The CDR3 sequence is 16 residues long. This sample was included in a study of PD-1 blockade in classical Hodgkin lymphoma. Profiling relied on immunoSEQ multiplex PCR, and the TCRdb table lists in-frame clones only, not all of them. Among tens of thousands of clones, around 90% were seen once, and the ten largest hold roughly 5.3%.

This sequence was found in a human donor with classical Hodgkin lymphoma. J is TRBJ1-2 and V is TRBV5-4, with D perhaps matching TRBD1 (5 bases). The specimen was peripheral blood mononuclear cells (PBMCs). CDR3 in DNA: TGTGCCAGCAGCCAAGTAGGGACGCAAGCTAACTATGGCTACACCTTC. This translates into CASSQVGTQANYGYTF.